Listed here are 29 T cell receptor beta chains from one sample, sequenced in a study of blood T cell repertoires in COVID-19. Sequencing used immunoSEQ multiplex PCR; TCRdb keeps in-frame clones, though not all of them. The sample contains about 180,000 clones, approximately 82% of which appear only once. The sample consisted of PBMCs or T cells enriched from blood (not recorded which). Receptors were obtained from a man aged 55 to 70 who had recovered from COVID-19.

On this clone: This CDR3 is also generated by other DNA sequences in the sample. The genes are TRBV7-9 and TRBJ2-3, with 8 bases fitting TRBD2. The trim removed 0 bases at V and 3 bases at J, leaving 5 bases unmatched. The V gene's germline CDR1 is SEHNR and CDR2 FQNEAQ (reference sequence). This CDR3 spans 16 amino acids. This chain's CDR3 is CASSLAVLAETDTQYF. CDR3 DNA: TGTGCCAGCAGCTTAGCCGTACTAGCGGAAACAGATACGCAGTATTTT.

The V call is TRBV6-5, the J call TRBJ2-1; D might be TRBD1 (5 bases). V lost 5 bases and J lost 7, with 15 bases in between. Germline V lookup: CDR1 MNHEY, CDR2 SVGAGI. The length of the CDR3 is 14 residues. Here the CDR3 reads CASSKKTDTNEQFF. CDR3 DNA: TGTGCCAGCAGTAAAAAGACGGACACAAATGAGCAGTTCTTC.

V and J are TRBV10-3 and TRBJ1-1, with TRBD1 matching 9 bases. The CDR3 runs 14 residues. CDR1 is ENHRY, CDR2 SYGVKD, per germline. Trimming at V came to 10 bases and at J to 7 bases, leaving 13 bases not matched to a gene. The CDR3 bases are TGTGCCACCAACACAAATACAGGGGGCCATGAAGCTTTCTTT. Amino acids: CATNTNTGGHEAFF.

The chain recombines TRBV6-5 with TRBJ1-1; D is undetermined. Per the germline V gene, CDR1 is MNHEY and CDR2 is SVGAGI. The CDR3 runs 11 residues. Trimming stripped 7 bases from V and 5 bases from J, with 8 bases between. CDR3 DNA sequence: TGTGCCAGCATAATGAGGACTGAAGCTTTCTTT. Protein: CASIMRTEAFF.

The rearrangement links TRBV28 to TRBJ2-7; D unclear. V was pared by 3 bases and J by 3 bases, with 9 bases between. The germline gives CDR1 MDHEN, CDR2 SYDVKM. This CDR3 region has 13 residues. CDR3: CASSLAVLYEQYF. CDR3 coding DNA: TGTGCCAGCAGTTTGGCAGTTCTCTACGAGCAGTACTTC.

This chain connects TRBV12-3 or TRBV12-4 to TRBJ1-6, with a possible D match to TRBD1 (6 bases). Trimming left V 7 bases short and J 7 bases short, with 11 bases between. The CDR3 spans 13 residues. The CDR3 nucleotides read TGTGCCAGCACCCCTACAGGGAATTCACCCCTCCACTTT. Protein sequence: CASTPTGNSPLHF.

This chain connects TRBV3-1 (or the pseudogene TRBV3-2) to TRBJ2-1, with 9 bases that match TRBD2. This CDR3 region has 17 residues. The V gene end was trimmed by 0 bases and the J gene end by 6 bases; junction bases not matched to a gene: 9. Germline V gene lookup returns CDR1 LGHDT and CDR2 YNNKEL (reference sequence). CDR3 in amino acids: CASSQEASGGISNEQFF. For the CDR3, the DNA is TGTGCCAGCAGCCAAGAAGCGAGCGGGGGGATCTCCAATGAGCAGTTCTTC.

The chain carries TRBV5-6 and TRBJ1-4, with 7 bases matching TRBD1. Germline CDR1 and CDR2: SGHDT and YYEEEE. CDR3 length equals 15 residues. Losses at the gene ends were 2 bases for V and 7 bases for J; bases not matched to a gene: 8. The DNA of the CDR3 is TGTGCCAGCAGCTTAGCGGCAGGGGGTAGTGAAAAACTGTTTTTT. It is translated as CASSLAAGGSEKLFF. Looking up the rest from reference TRBV5-6 and TRBJ1-4 gives the full variable domain: DAGVTQSPTHLIKTRGQQVTLRCSPKSGHDTVSWYQQALGQGPQFIFQYYEEEERQRGNFPDRFSGHQFPNYSSELNVNALLLGDSALYLCASSLAAGGSEKLFFGSGTQLSVL.

The chain combines TRBV7-2 with TRBJ2-7; D not resolved. CDR3 length equals 12 residues. Trimming removed 5 bases from V and 0 bases from J, with 5 bases in between. Per germline, CDR1 SGHTA and CDR2 FQGNSA. CDR3 in amino acids: CASSPHSYEQYF. CDR3 bases: TGTGCCAGCAGCCCCCACTCCTACGAGCAGTACTTC.

The chain uses TRBV5-1 and TRBJ2-7, with 7 bases that match TRBD1. With 6 bases clipped from V and 2 bases from J, the junction kept 8 bases outside the gene matches. CDR1 and CDR2 (germline): SGHRS, YFSETQ. This CDR3 region has 14 residues. The DNA for the CDR3 is TGCGCCAGCACGAACACAGGGGATACCTACGAGCAGTACTTC. This translates into CASTNTGDTYEQYF.

The chain combines TRBV28 with TRBJ2-1; the match to TRBD2 covers 9 bases. Looked up from germline, CDR1 is MDHEN and CDR2 is SYDVKM. This CDR3 is 13 amino acids long. Trimming at V came to 1 base and at J to 14 bases, leaving 6 bases not matched to a gene. The CDR3 sequence is CASSLYRGRVEFF. The CDR3 nucleotides read TGTGCCAGCAGTTTATACCGCGGGAGGGTAGAGTTCTTC.

The chain couples TRBV6-5 to TRBJ1-1; 8 bases map to TRBD1. This CDR3 is 14 amino acids long. Germline lookup yields CDR1 MNHEY and CDR2 SVGAGI. V lost 7 bases to trimming and J lost 4 bases; unmatched junction nucleotides: 8. CDR3: CASNGIGQGTEAFF. CDR3 nucleotide sequence: TGTGCCAGCAACGGAATTGGACAGGGCACTGAAGCTTTCTTT.

The chain is built from TRBV18 and TRBJ1-5, with TRBD1 identical over 8 bases. Trimming cost V 3 bases and J 6 bases; bases outside gene matches: 16. The CDR3 contains 18 residues. Germline CDR1 and CDR2: KGHSH and LQKENI. The CDR3 DNA reads as TGTGCCAGCTCACCCCATACCACAGGGGGGGGCATAAGTCAGCCCCAGCATTTT. Its protein is CASSPHTTGGGISQPQHF.

V gene TRBV5-4 combines with J gene TRBJ1-5; maybe TRBD1 (5 bases). Trimming left V 1 base short and J 3 bases short, with 8 bases between. The CDR3 extends over 14 amino acids. CDR1 and CDR2 from the germline V gene are SGHNT and YYREEE (reference sequence). Written as DNA, the CDR3 is TGTGCCAGCAGCTTGTCAGGGAACAATCAGCCCCAGCATTTT. Protein sequence: CASSLSGNNQPQHF.

J is TRBJ1-1 and V is TRBV10-1; 10 bases agree with TRBD1. This CDR3 region has 17 residues. Germline V CDR1 and CDR2: WNHNN, SYGVQD (reference sequence). V was pared by 7 bases and J by 1 base, with 12 bases of the junction left unmatched. The DNA for the CDR3 is TGCGCCAGCAAAGGAGCCTCGGGACAGGGGTCGAACACTGAAGCTTTCTTT. It translates to CASKGASGQGSNTEAFF.

V and J are TRBV7-9 and TRBJ2-7, with 12 bases matching TRBD2. With V trimmed by 6 bases and J by 5 bases, 11 bases remained unmatched. Germline CDR1 and CDR2: SEHNR and FQNEAQ (reference sequence). The CDR3 loop spans 16 amino acids. The CDR3 spells CASRDLTSGSPDEQYF. The CDR3 DNA sequence: TGTGCCAGCAGAGATCTGACTAGCGGGAGTCCAGACGAGCAGTACTTC.

The genes are TRBV5-6 and TRBJ1-2, with D possibly being TRBD1 (5 bases). V was clipped by 2 bases and J by 8 bases, with 13 bases between them. The CDR3 has 13 residues. The germline V gene encodes CDR1 SGHDT and CDR2 YYEEEE. This chain's CDR3 is CASSFPGNGGYTF. CDR3 nucleotides: TGTGCCAGCAGCTTTCCAGGGAATGGCGGCTACACCTTC.

This chain links TRBV5-1 with TRBJ2-2, with D possibly being TRBD2 (7 bases). V lost 0 bases and J 6 bases, leaving 18 bases between the germline ends. CDR1 is SGHRS and CDR2 is YFSETQ in the germline V gene. The CDR3 spans 17 residues. CDR3 region: CASSLGRGGAFAGELFF. The CDR3 DNA is TGCGCCAGCAGCTTGGGGCGCGGGGGCGCGTTCGCCGGGGAGCTGTTTTTT.

This clone has more than one count but fewer than ten. The V gene is TRBV5-5, the J gene TRBJ2-1; 10 bases align to TRBD2. Germline values: CDR1 SGHKS, CDR2 YYEKEE (reference sequence). Germline trimming cut 0 bases from V and 4 bases from J; bases unmatched to any gene: 4. This CDR3 is built from 16 residues. This CDR3 is CASSLAGSGGYNEQFF. The CDR3 nucleotides read TGTGCCAGCAGCTTGGCCGGTAGCGGGGGGTACAATGAGCAGTTCTTC.

This clone was found once. The J gene is TRBJ2-6, the V gene TRBV30; a weak D match, TRBD2 (5 bases). CDR3 length: 14 residues. Germline V gene sequence: CDR1 GTSNPN, CDR2 SVGIG (reference sequence). V was pared by 4 bases and J by 2 bases, with 9 bases between. The CDR3 sequence: CAWNVGAGANVLTF. CDR3 coding DNA: TGTGCCTGGAATGTCGGGGCTGGGGCCAACGTCCTGACTTTC.

The J gene is TRBJ2-5, the V gene TRBV6-5; D might be TRBD2 (5 bases). The CDR3 contains 15 residues. Germline V gives CDR1 MNHEY, CDR2 SVGAGI. V was clipped by 5 bases and J by 2 bases, with 15 bases between them. CDR3 coding DNA: TGTGCCAGCAGTCCCACCGACACGGGGCAAGAGACCCAGTACTTC. It specifies CASSPTDTGQETQYF.

V usage is TRBV6-1 and J usage is TRBJ1-6; TRBD1 matches 7 bases. The germline gives CDR1 MNHNS, CDR2 SASEGT. J lost 10 bases, V lost 3 bases, and 9 bases had no gene match. The CDR3 is made up of 15 amino acids. CDR3 sequence reads: CASSDLRGQNSPLHF. The DNA of the CDR3 is TGTGCCAGCAGTGATTTAAGGGGGCAGAACTCACCCCTCCACTTT.

The chain recombines TRBV24-1 with TRBJ2-5; TRBD1 aligns across 9 bases. This CDR3 has 16 residues. Germline trimming cut 2 bases from V and 4 bases from J; bases unmatched to any gene: 7. In germline, CDR1 is KGHDR, CDR2 SFDVKD. The CDR3 DNA sequence: TGTGCCACCAGTGATTCAACAACAGGGGGCTTAGAGACCCAGTACTTC. Amino acid sequence: CATSDSTTGGLETQYF.

The CDR3 reads CASSPGQGWNQPQHF. The CDR3 DNA is TGTGCCAGTAGTCCCGGACAGGGTTGGAATCAGCCCCAGCATTTT. The chain uses TRBV19 and TRBJ1-5; 8 nucleotides align to TRBD1. The J segment lost 4 bases and the V segment lost 5 bases, leaving 7 bases of the junction unmatched. This CDR3 comprises 15 residues. Germline V gene lookup returns CDR1 LNHDA and CDR2 SQIVND (reference sequence).

The rearrangement uses TRBV7-8 and TRBJ1-5, with D possibly TRBD1 on 6 matching bases. From germline, CDR1 is SGHVS and CDR2 FQNEAQ. Trimming left V 1 base short and J 1 base short, with 8 bases between. The CDR3 sequence is 15 residues long. This chain's CDR3 is CASSLDQGSNQPQHF. The CDR3 DNA reads as TGTGCCAGCAGCTTAGACCAGGGGAGCAATCAGCCCCAGCATTTT.

For this clone: Other DNA sequences from this sample encode an identical CDR3 as well. The chain links TRBV29-1 to TRBJ2-7; possibly TRBD1 for D (6 bases). V gave up 2 bases and J gave up 3 bases, with 11 bases separating them. Germline-derived CDR1 and CDR2 are SQVTM and ANQGSEA. This CDR3 has 13 amino acids. CDR3 region: CSVETGSSYEQYF. CDR3 nucleotides: TGCAGCGTTGAAACAGGGAGTAGCTACGAGCAGTACTTC.

CDR3 nucleotides: TGTGCCTGGAGTGATAGACAGGGCTCATTCACAGATACGCAGTATTTT. This codes for CAWSDRQGSFTDTQYF. The chain carries TRBV30 and TRBJ2-3; 7 nucleotides match TRBD1. V was clipped by 1 base and J by 2 bases; unmatched bases: 9. The CDR3 length is 16 residues. The germline V gene has CDR1 GTSNPN and CDR2 SVGIG (reference sequence).

The chain joins TRBV9 to TRBJ1-2, with 8 bases matching TRBD1. This CDR3 contains 16 residues. Germline trimming cut 1 base from V and 2 bases from J; bases unmatched to any gene: 7. The germline V gene encodes CDR1 SGDLS and CDR2 YYNGEE. CDR3 bases: TGTGCCAGCAGCGTAATCGAGACAGGGGCCAACTATGGCTACACCTTC. This gives the protein CASSVIETGANYGYTF.

In this sample, this clone turned up once. V gene TRBV18 combines with J gene TRBJ2-7; D may be TRBD2 (6 bases). V was pared by 0 bases and J by 2 bases, with 8 bases between. This CDR3 is built from 14 residues. Germline lookup yields CDR1 KGHSH and CDR2 LQKENI. CDR3 sequence: CASSPPWGAYEQYF. CDR3 in DNA: TGTGCCAGCTCACCACCGTGGGGGGCCTACGAGCAGTACTTC.